These T cell receptor beta chains were read from a single sample in a study of esophageal squamous cell carcinoma under preoperative chemotherapy. TCRdb redid the calling of the PCR reads with MiXCR, one entry per CDR3 protein. The sample contains around 30,000 distinct CDR3 sequences, 52% of which appear only once. The sample here was taken from a patient given preoperative chemotherapy. The receptors originated from a human donor with esophageal squamous cell carcinoma. The donor label of this sample is uncertain. CDR3s include the opening cysteine and the closing phenylalanine or tryptophan. A D gene is named only where the DNA matches it firmly. Clone size is shown for a subset of rows, as once, few, many or a class of expanded clone.

V	D	size	J	DNA	CDR3
TRBV7-9	.	.	TRBJ2-1	TGTGCCCGCAGCTTTGGGAGCAGGGATGAGCAGTTTTTC	CARSFGSRDEQFF
TRBV12-3/TRBV12-4	TRBD2	medium-sized	TRBJ2-3	TGTGCCAGCAGGGGAGCGGGGGGTAGCACAGATACGCAGTATTTT	CASRGAGGSTDTQYF
TRBV12-3/TRBV12-4	TRBD1	many	TRBJ2-7	TGTGCCAGCAGTATCGCCGGACAGGGGCACGAGCAGTACTTC	CASSIAGQGHEQYF
TRBV10-3	.	.	TRBJ2-3	TGTCCCATCAGTCCGGGGCTAGCCATCGATACGCAGTATTTC	CPISPGLAIDTQYF
TRBV11-3	TRBD2	.	TRBJ2-1	TGTGCCAGCAGCATATGCGGGACTAGCGCGGAGCTGTTTTTC	CASSICGTSAELFF
TRBV10-3	.	few	TRBJ2-2	TGTGCCATCAGAGGGGGGAACACCGGGGAGCTGTTTTTT	CAIRGGNTGELFF
TRBV12-3/TRBV12-4	.	once	TRBJ2-4	TGTGCCAGCAGCGTCACGGGGCGGGGCGCCAAAAACACGCAGTATTTC	CASSVTGRGAKNTQYF
TRBV7-2	.	.	TRBJ2-1	TGTGCCAGCAGCTTAAAGGTCGCGACGAGCTCCTACAATGAGCAGTTCTTC	CASSLKVATSSYNEQFF
TRBV6-1	.	.	TRBJ2-3	TGTGCCAGCGCAGAGCGGGATACGCAGTATTTT	CASAERDTQYF
TRBV4-1	.	.	TRBJ2-7	TGCGCCAGCAGCTCTCGGGACACTACCTACGAGCAGTACTTC	CASSSRDTTYEQYF
TRBV11-1	.	many	TRBJ2-5	TGTGCCAGCAACGCGGGGACAACTCAAGAGACCCAGTACTTC	CASNAGTTQETQYF
TRBV28	.	.	TRBJ2-3	TGTGCCAGCATATTATCCAGTCCTAGCACAGATACGCAGTATTTT	CASILSSPSTDTQYF
TRBV7-3	.	.	TRBJ2-3	TGTGCCACGGGCCTATGTAGCAACAACATTCAGTATTTT	CATGLCSNNIQYF
TRBV24-1	TRBD2	.	TRBJ2-1	TGTGCCACCAGTTCTAGCGGGGTATTCAATGAGCAGTTCTTC	CATSSSGVFNEQFF
TRBV11-3	.	.	TRBJ2-3	TGTGCCAGCAGCGCGGGAGCCGGGGCAGGGGACCAAGAGACGCAGTATTTT	CASSAGAGAGDQETQYF
TRBV6-1	TRBD2	many	TRBJ2-7	TGTGCCAGCAGTGCTCTAGCGGCGACCTACGAGCAGTACTTC	CASSALAATYEQYF
TRBV11-3	.	once	TRBJ2-3	TGTGCGAGCAGCGTCTCGGGGGTGGGAGCCACAGATACGCAGTACTTT	CASSVSGVGATDTQYF
TRBV14	.	many	TRBJ2-5	TGTGCCAGCAGTCAGACAATCTTAGACCAGTACTTC	CASSQTILDQYF
TRBV11-3	TRBD2	many	TRBJ2-2	TGTGCCAGCAGCCAAGGGCTAGCGGGGGCCGGGGAGCTGTTTTTT	CASSQGLAGAGELFF
TRBV10-3	TRBD2	many	TRBJ2-3	TGTGCCACGACCGCGGGGGTTCTAGATACGCAGTATTTT	CATTAGVLDTQYF
TRBV5-1	TRBD1	.	TRBJ2-1	TGCGCCAGCAGCTTGAATTTGGGACAGGCTTCCGATGAGCAGTTCTTC	CASSLNLGQASDEQFF
TRBV7-2	.	many	TRBJ2-1	TGTGCCAGCAGCTTAGACCGGGGGCTCTACGAGCAGTTCTTC	CASSLDRGLYEQFF
TRBV6-2/TRBV6-3	.	few	TRBJ2-1	TGTGCCAGCAGTTACTCGCTGAACTACGAGCAGTTCTTC	CASSYSLNYEQFF
TRBV12-3/TRBV12-4	.	.	TRBJ2-7	TGTGCCAGCGGGCATGCGGGCCGAGGCCCAGATACGCAGTACTTC	CASGHAGRGPDTQYF
TRBV12-3/TRBV12-4	.	few	TRBJ1-2	TGTGCCACATCGATAATGGGGGGGCTCCGGGGTTATGGCTACACCTTC	CATSIMGGLRGYGYTF
TRBV7-2	.	.	TRBJ2-5	TGTGCCAGCAGCTTAGCGGGGCTCGAGCGCCTGGTCAAAGAGACCCAGTACTTC	CASSLAGLERLVKETQYF
TRBV12-3/TRBV12-4	.	many	TRBJ2-1	TGTGCCAGCAGTTTCCACTACGAGCAGTTCTTC	CASSFHYEQFF
TRBV6-4	.	.	TRBJ2-3	TGTGCCAGCGGTGCTGCGAGCACTGGCCAAGATACGCAGTATTTT	CASGAASTGQDTQYF
TRBV7-9	.	many	TRBJ1-6	TGTGCCAGCAGCCCACAGGAGGGGTTTAATTCACCCCTCCACTTT	CASSPQEGFNSPLHF
TRBV7-2	TRBD2	many	TRBJ2-3	TGTGCCAGCAGGATACTAGGTAGCGGGAGTATCGCAGATACGCAGTATTTT	CASRILGSGSIADTQYF
TRBV7-3	.	once	TRBJ2-3	TGTGCCAGCAGCCAAGGGGGTCTTGGCCAAGATACGCAGTATTTC	CASSQGGLGQDTQYF
TRBV6-2/TRBV6-3	.	.	TRBJ2-3	TGTGCCAGCAGTTACTCATCCGGCGGGGCGAACACAGGGACGCAGTTTTTT	CASSYSSGGANTGTQFF
TRBV6-5	.	once	TRBJ2-3	TGTGCGAGCCGTTATTTGAGGCCAGGTAGCACAAATACGCAGTATTTC	CASRYLRPGSTNTQYF
TRBV7-8	.	.	TRBJ2-3	TGTGCCAGCCGCGACAGTGTGGGTACCGAGGAGCTGTATTTT	CASRDSVGTEELYF
TRBV12-3/TRBV12-4	.	.	TRBJ2-4	TGCCGCGTCACGGGGGGCTTAGCCACAGACACTCAGTATTTC	CRVTGGLATDTQYF
TRBV19	.	few	TRBJ2-2	TGTGCCAGTAGTGTGACAGATAGTTCCACCGGGGAGCTGTTTTTT	CASSVTDSSTGELFF
TRBV4-2	.	.	TRBJ2-7	TGTGCCAGCAGCCACTCCCCGGACAGCTCCTACGAGCAGTACTTC	CASSHSPDSSYEQYF
TRBV12-3/TRBV12-4	.	.	TRBJ2-6	TGTGCCAGCAATGTTCCGGGGACCTCTGGGGCCAACGTCCTGACTTTC	CASNVPGTSGANVLTF
TRBV7-2	TRBD2	few	TRBJ2-7	TGTGCCAGCAGCGAATGGACTAGCGGGAGGTCCTACGAGCAGTACTTC	CASSEWTSGRSYEQYF
TRBV11-3	.	.	TRBJ2-7	TGTGCCAGCAGCCGTAGCAACTACGAGCAGTACTTC	CASSRSNYEQYF
TRBV6-1	TRBD1	.	TRBJ2-7	TGTGCCAGCATCCGCCTACAGGGGGCTTCCTACGAGCAGTACTTC	CASIRLQGASYEQYF
TRBV7-3	.	.	TRBJ2-7	TGTGCCAGCAGCTTAACGCGTGTTAGTTCCTACAATGAGCAGTACTTC	CASSLTRVSSYNEQYF
TRBV12-3/TRBV12-4	.	few	TRBJ2-1	TGTGCCAGCAGTTCGGGGGCCAGGGGGGGTAATGAGCAGTTCTTC	CASSSGARGGNEQFF
TRBV6-1	.	medium-sized	TRBJ2-2	TGTGCCAGCGGGGCTGACCGGGGCGGGGAGCTGTTTTTT	CASGADRGGELFF
TRBV7-2	TRBD2	.	TRBJ2-1	TGTGCCAGCAGCACAAGCGGGAGAGGAGAGACCCAGTTCTTC	CASSTSGRGETQFF